These 27 T cell receptor beta chains share one sample of origin, sequenced in a study of CD8+CD57+ T cells in acquired aplastic anemia. Profiling of TCR beta VDJ combinations and CDR3 sequences used genomic DNA as template. One entry per CDR3 protein results from TCRdb running MiXCR on the reads. The sample shows around 180,000 distinct CDR3 sequences, around three fifths of them seen only once. Sequenced: sorted CD4+, CD8+, or CD8+CD57+ T cells (not recorded which) from PBMCs. Source of these receptors: a human donor with severe aplastic anemia or a healthy control (not recorded which).

This clonotype has ten or more counts. The chain combines TRBV4-1 with TRBJ2-7, with D perhaps matching TRBD1 (6 bases). CDR1 and CDR2 from the germline V gene are MGHRA and YSYEKL. The V end lost 0 bases, the J end lost 0 bases, and 15 bases lay between the germline ends. The CDR3 is 17 amino acids. The CDR3 DNA follows: TGCGCCAGCAGCCAAGATTGGCCGGGACAAAGCTCCTACGAGCAGTACTTC. Translated: CASSQDWPGQSSYEQYF.

This clonotype came up once. The junction departs from the called germline gene at one end, perhaps through a read error. The V call is TRBV7-9, the J call TRBJ2-7, with 9 bases that match TRBD1. Germline CDR1 reads SEHNR; CDR2 reads FQNEAQ (reference sequence). The CDR3 is 15 amino acids. CDR3 coding DNA: TGCGCCAGCAGCCAGTCTACCGGGACAGGGTACGAGCAGTACTTC. Translating it yields CASSQSTGTGYEQYF.

The rearrangement uses TRBV4-1 and TRBJ1-2, with D tentatively TRBD1 (6 bases). CDR3 length equals 17 residues. CDR1 and CDR2 from the germline V gene are MGHRA and YSYEKL. The ends were cut back, 0 bases at V and 4 bases at J, with 18 bases in the middle. The CDR3 spells CASSQESRGLAGYGYTF. CDR3 nucleotides: TGCGCCAGCAGCCAAGAAAGCAGGGGCTTAGCTGGCTATGGCTACACCTTC.

The chain has TRBV7-9 and TRBJ2-3; weak D call: TRBD1 (6 bases). Trimming cost V 0 bases and J 2 bases, with 15 bases left between them. The CDR3 has 17 amino acids. Germline V gene sequence: CDR1 SEHNR, CDR2 FQNEAQ (reference sequence). CDR3 amino acids: CASSLADRGENTDTQYF. CDR3 DNA: TGTGCCAGCAGCTTAGCGGACAGAGGGGAAAACACAGATACGCAGTATTTT.

This clonotype was detected ten times or more. This chain joins TRBV7-9 and TRBJ2-7, with D hard to call. CDR1 and CDR2 from the germline V gene are SEHNR and FQNEAQ (reference sequence). This CDR3 is 13 amino acids long. Trimming removed 5 bases at V and 3 bases at J, with 11 bases between. CDR3 sequence reads: CASSPQSGYEQYF. The CDR3 nucleotides are TGTGCCAGCAGCCCCCAATCTGGCTACGAGCAGTACTTC.

The J gene is TRBJ1-5, the V gene TRBV10-3; 12 nucleotides match TRBD1. CDR3 length: 17 amino acids. Germline CDR1 and CDR2: ENHRY and SYGVKD. J was trimmed by 6 bases and V by 4 bases; bases with no gene match: 10. The CDR3 coding sequence is TGTGCCATCAGTGGAGGGGGGACAGGGGGCGTATTTCAGCCCCAGCATTTT. Translating gives CAISGGGTGGVFQPQHF.

The chain joins TRBV10-3 to TRBJ2-7; the D is unclear. The CDR3 length is 12 residues. Trimming left V 0 bases short and J 11 bases short, with 11 bases between. Germline CDR1 and CDR2: ENHRY and SYGVKD. CDR3 sequence: CAISESSGEKYF. CDR3 sequence (DNA): TGTGCCATCAGTGAGTCTTCAGGTGAGAAGTACTTC.

The J gene is TRBJ1-2, the V gene TRBV20-1; 9 nucleotides align to TRBD1. Germline CDR1 and CDR2: DFQATT and SNEGSKA (reference sequence). This CDR3 is 13 amino acids long. This chain's CDR3 is CSVDPTGGSGYTF. Here the CDR3 DNA reads TGCAGCGTAGATCCTACAGGGGGCTCTGGCTACACCTTC.

The J gene is TRBJ1-1, the V gene TRBV5-5; 7 bases match TRBD1. The V gene end was trimmed by 1 base and the J gene end by 1 base; junction bases not matched to a gene: 4. From germline, CDR1 is SGHKS and CDR2 YYEKEE (reference sequence). CDR3 size: 15 residues. The CDR3 is CASSLKGQQNTEAFF. The CDR3 nucleotides are TGTGCCAGCAGCTTGAAGGGACAGCAGAACACTGAAGCTTTCTTT.

The chain combines TRBV25-1 with TRBJ2-7; possibly TRBD1 for D (6 bases). The CDR3 is 17 residues long. V gave up 4 bases and J gave up 0 bases, with 19 bases separating them. Germline-derived CDR1 and CDR2 are MGHDK and SYGVNS. The CDR3 nucleotides read TGTGCCAGCAGTGCTGCCCGACAGGATCAGAGCTCCTACGAGCAGTACTTC. It translates to CASSAARQDQSSYEQYF.

This clonotype was seen at least ten times. This sequence joins TRBV12-3 or TRBV12-4 and TRBJ2-1, with 7 bases that match TRBD1. After removal of 3 bases from V and 4 bases from J, the junction contained 6 bases not matched to a gene. The CDR3 has 15 amino acids. The CDR3 sequence is CASSFGEGAYNEQFF. For the CDR3, the DNA is TGTGCCAGCAGTTTTGGCGAGGGGGCGTACAATGAGCAGTTCTTC.

This clonotype turned up a few times. This chain uses TRBV7-6 with TRBJ2-6; D remains ambiguous. Germline V lookup: CDR1 SGHVS, CDR2 FNYEAQ. Trimming removed 3 bases at V and 0 bases at J, with 6 bases between. The CDR3 is 15 residues long. The DNA of the CDR3 is TGTGCCAGCAGCTTTCACCACTCTGGGGCCAACGTCCTGACTTTC. This sequence encodes CASSFHHSGANVLTF.

Details on this clonotype: Just one base apart from a much larger clone, this may be a read error. The DNA for the CDR3 is TGTGCCAGCAGCCAATCCCAGGAACAGGGGGCCTACGAGCAGCACTTC. Amino acids: CASSQSQEQGAYEQHF. This sequence joins TRBV4-2 and TRBJ2-7; 9 positions agree with TRBD1. Germline V gives CDR1 LGHNA, CDR2 YNFKEQ. The CDR3 contains 16 residues.

The rearrangement joins TRBV20-1 to TRBJ2-3; 11 bases are a match to TRBD2. V lost 7 bases, J lost 0 bases, and 3 bases stayed unmatched. This CDR3 region has 14 residues. Germline V lookup: CDR1 DFQATT, CDR2 SNEGSKA (reference sequence). As DNA, the CDR3 is TGCAGTGGGAGGACTAGCGGGAGCACAGATACGCAGTATTTT. The encoded protein is CSGRTSGSTDTQYF.

The chain carries TRBV29-1 and TRBJ2-2, with D tentatively TRBD2 (6 bases). Trimming shortened V by 7 bases and J by 7 bases, and 16 bases separated the two germline ends. The length of the CDR3 is 13 residues. Germline V CDR1 and CDR2: SQVTM, ANQGSEA. The CDR3 DNA reads TGCAGCGCCGTGGAGGGAGCGATCGGGGAGCTGTTTTTT. Translated, it gives CSAVEGAIGELFF.

At least ten counts were recorded for this clonotype. The CDR3 nucleotides are TGTGCCAGCAGCTCAGGGGGGGCAGGTGAGACCCAGTACTTC. The encoded protein is CASSSGGAGETQYF. V and J are TRBV13 and TRBJ2-5, with D perhaps assigned TRBD1 or TRBD2 (7 bases each). There are 14 residues in the CDR3. The germline V gene has CDR1 PRHDT and CDR2 FYEKMQ (reference sequence). The V gene lost 4 bases and the J gene lost 5 bases, with 14 bases spanning the gap.

The chain has TRBV12-3 or TRBV12-4 and TRBJ2-7; 9 nucleotides match TRBD1. V dropped 6 bases and J dropped 5; count of bases not matched to a gene: 5. This CDR3 comprises 13 residues. CDR3 protein: CASSRTGEDEQYF. The DNA for the CDR3 is TGTGCCAGCAGCCGGACAGGGGAGGACGAGCAGTACTTC.

This clonotype has ten or more counts. The CDR3 here is CASSVHSSQETQYF. The CDR3 nucleotides read TGTGCCAGCAGCGTCCACTCCTCCCAAGAGACCCAGTACTTC. The chain uses TRBV9 and TRBJ2-5; D remains unclear. Looked up from germline, CDR1 is SGDLS and CDR2 is YYNGEE. Trimming took off 2 bases at V and 1 base at J, with 9 bases between the two ends. The CDR3 spans 14 residues.

V usage is TRBV6-5 and J usage is TRBJ2-1, with a tentative D call TRBD1 (5 bases). TRBJ2-7 explains the end of the DNA better; the J call may be wrong. This CDR3 comprises 16 residues. Germline loops: CDR1 MNHEY, CDR2 SVGAGI. CDR3 protein: CASSLGRGWGYNEQYF. The CDR3 DNA reads as TGTGCCAGCAGTCTCGGAAGGGGATGGGGCTACAATGAGCAGTACTTC.

This clonotype was found once. The chain couples TRBV5-1 to TRBJ1-4, with D maybe TRBD1 (5 bases). CDR3 size: 15 residues. Trimming removed 2 bases at V and 0 bases at J, with 8 bases between. CDR1 SGHRS and CDR2 YFSETQ come from the germline V gene. CDR3: CASSFGAATNEKLFF. The DNA for the CDR3 is TGCGCCAGCAGCTTCGGGGCGGCAACTAATGAAAAACTGTTTTTT.

This sequence joins TRBV19 and TRBJ1-4; D remains ambiguous. Per the germline V gene, CDR1 is LNHDA and CDR2 is SQIVND (reference sequence). The CDR3 runs 13 residues. Between the trimmed V and J ends, which lost 6 bases and 0 bases, there was a span of 5 bases. The CDR3 loop reads CASRYTTNEKLFF. CDR3 bases: TGTGCCAGTAGATACACAACTAATGAAAAACTGTTTTTT. Variable domain in full (rest from reference TRBV19 and TRBJ1-4): DGGITQSPKYLFRKEGQNVTLSCEQNLNHDAMYWYRQDPGQGLRLIYYSQIVNDFQKGDIAEGYSVSREKKESFPLTVTSAQKNPTAFYLCASRYTTNEKLFFGSGTQLSVL.

V is TRBV20-1 and J is TRBJ1-4; weak D call: TRBD1 (6 bases). V was trimmed by 0 bases and J by 8 bases, leaving 13 bases between them. The CDR3 has 14 residues. The germline gives CDR1 DFQATT, CDR2 SNEGSKA (reference sequence). CDR3 sequence reads: CSARETGPREKLFF. CDR3 nucleotide sequence: TGCAGTGCTAGAGAAACAGGGCCTAGGGAAAAACTGTTTTTT.

This clonotype was detected only a few times. The chain is built from TRBV19 and TRBJ1-2; no clear D gene. Trimming took 8 bases from V and 0 from J, leaving 13 bases between them. Germline V gene lookup returns CDR1 LNHDA and CDR2 SQIVND (reference sequence). This CDR3 spans 14 amino acids. DNA of the CDR3: TGTGCCAGTCAAAGGAGGGCTACTAACTATGGCTACACCTTC. It translates to CASQRRATNYGYTF.

In regard to this clonotype: Mismatch with germline at one junction end may stem from a read error. The gene calls are TRBV9 and TRBJ1-1; a possible D gene is TRBD1 (5 bases). In germline, CDR1 is SGDLS, CDR2 YYNGEE. The CDR3 contains 11 residues. Here the CDR3 reads CASNPFKGQPF. For the CDR3, the DNA is TGTGCCAGCAACCCCTTTAAGGGGCAGCCGTTT.

This clonotype occurred once. The chain uses TRBV7-9 and TRBJ2-7, with 10 positions matching TRBD1. The CDR3 sequence is 15 residues long. The V gene's germline CDR1 is SEHNR and CDR2 FQNEAQ (reference sequence). Unmatched junction bases numbered 12, after V lost 8 bases and J lost 5 bases. The CDR3 DNA reads as TGTGCCAGCGCTTCGAGGGGGACAGGGGCCGACGAGCAGTACTTC. Amino acid sequence: CASASRGTGADEQYF. Looking up the rest from reference TRBV7-9 and TRBJ2-7 gives the full variable domain: DTGVSQNPRHKITKRGQNVTFRCDPISEHNRLYWYRQTLGQGPEFLTYFQNEAQLEKSRLLSDRFSAERPKGSFSTLEIQRTEQGDSAMYLCASASRGTGADEQYFGPGTRLTVT.

The rearrangement links TRBV7-2 to TRBJ1-1; D not resolved. Germline CDR1 SGHTA, CDR2 FQGNSA. The ends were cut back, 2 bases at V and 1 base at J, with 11 bases in the middle. There are 15 residues in the CDR3. CDR3 region: CASSLLGPSNTEAFF. CDR3 DNA sequence: TGTGCCAGCAGCTTACTCGGGCCTTCGAACACTGAAGCTTTCTTT.

The chain uses TRBV20-1 and TRBJ1-2; no clear D. V was pared by 5 bases and J by 4 bases, with 14 bases between. The CDR3 has 13 amino acids. In germline, CDR1 is DFQATT, CDR2 SNEGSKA (reference sequence). CDR3 nucleotide sequence: TGCAGTGCTGGCTCGGCAGCGGTCTATGGCTACACCTTC. It codes for CSAGSAAVYGYTF.